This T cell receptor (beta chain) is drawn from a study of blood T cell repertoires in COVID-19. On the study more broadly: The analysed material was cDNA or gDNA that came from T cells, B-cell-depleted T cells, or PBMCs.

Authors' processing steps: The authors estimated nucleated cell counts from reference gene primer amplification. Measured with immunoSEQ multiplex PCR; TCRdb has only the in-frame clones, and not every one. D and trimming come from the DNA, and the V and J calls and clone size come from that table. The table includes hundreds of thousands of clones, roughly 87% detected once. The length of the CDR3 is 15 residues. Germline CDR1 is SNHLY and CDR2 is FYNNEI. J was trimmed by 1 base and V by 5 bases; bases with no gene match: 4. The sequenced material came from peripheral blood. The chain recombines TRBV2 with TRBJ2-5, with TRBD1 matching 10 bases. The source is a man between 18 and 35 years old with active or convalescent COVID-19. The CDR3 sequence is CASSRDRGPQETQYF. The DNA of the CDR3 is TGTGCCAGCAGTCGCGACAGGGGGCCCCAAGAGACCCAGTACTTC.